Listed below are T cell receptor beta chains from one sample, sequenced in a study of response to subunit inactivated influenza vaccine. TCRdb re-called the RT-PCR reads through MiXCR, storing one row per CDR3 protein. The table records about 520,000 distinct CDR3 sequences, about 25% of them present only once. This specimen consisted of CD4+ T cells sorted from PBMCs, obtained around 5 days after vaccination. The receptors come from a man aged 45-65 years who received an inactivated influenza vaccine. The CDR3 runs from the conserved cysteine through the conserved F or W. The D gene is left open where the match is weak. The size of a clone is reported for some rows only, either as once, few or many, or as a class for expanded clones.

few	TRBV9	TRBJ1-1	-	TGTGCCAGCAGCCCCCGGGGGAACGGTGAAGCTTTCTTT	CASSPRGNGEAFF
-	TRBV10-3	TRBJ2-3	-	TGTGCCTCCCATTCCCCGATAGCGCGCACAGATACGCAGTATTTT	CASHSPIARTDTQYF
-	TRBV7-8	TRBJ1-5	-	TGTGCCAGCAGCCCACGATCCAGTCATCAGCCCCAGCATTTT	CASSPRSSHQPQHF
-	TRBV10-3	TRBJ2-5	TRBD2	TGTGCCATCAGCCCCGGGACTAGCGGGGGACCGGCCCAGTACTTC	CAISPGTSGGPAQYF
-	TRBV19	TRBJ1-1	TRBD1	TGTGCCAGTAGTCGAGACAGGGGGCGCGTGAACACTGAAGCTTTCTTT	CASSRDRGRVNTEAFF
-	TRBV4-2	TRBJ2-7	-	TGTGCCAGCAGCCAAGCAAACAGGGACACCGAGCAGTACTTC	CASSQANRDTEQYF
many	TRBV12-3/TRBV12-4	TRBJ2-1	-	TGTGCCAGCAGTGGAACCTTCGGGGGCGCGAAATACAATGAGCAGTTCTTC	CASSGTFGGAKYNEQFF
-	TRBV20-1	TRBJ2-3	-	TGCAGTGCTAGAATATTGGGCGCAGATACGCAGTATTTT	CSARILGADTQYF
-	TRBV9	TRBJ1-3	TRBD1	TGTGCCAGCACCCCAGGGGGGACAGAGATGTTTGGAAACACCATATATTTT	CASTPGGTEMFGNTIYF
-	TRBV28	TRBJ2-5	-	TGTGCCAGCAGTCAAGGACGTCCCAAGAACCAGTACTTC	CASSQGRPKNQYF
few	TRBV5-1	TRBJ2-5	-	TGCGCCAGCAGCTTGGTTAGGGACCCCACACAGACCCAGTACTTC	CASSLVRDPTQTQYF
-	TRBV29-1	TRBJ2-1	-	TGCAGCGTTGGGGGTCGGAACTACAATGAGCAGTTCTTC	CSVGGRNYNEQFF
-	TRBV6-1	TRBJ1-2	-	TGTGCCAGCAGTACCTCAACAGGACTTAACTATGGCTACACCTTC	CASSTSTGLNYGYTF
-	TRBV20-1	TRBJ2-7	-	TGCAGTGCTAGAGAGCGGCAATACTACGAGCAGTACTTC	CSARERQYYEQYF
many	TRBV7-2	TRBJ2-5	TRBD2	TGTGCCAGCAGCTTAGGGGGGGGAGGGCAAGAGACCCAGTACTTC	CASSLGGGGQETQYF
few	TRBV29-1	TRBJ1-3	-	TGCAGCGTCGGCCAGGGCGACTCTGGAAACACCATATATTTT	CSVGQGDSGNTIYF
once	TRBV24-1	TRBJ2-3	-	TGTGCCACCAGTGAGGATACAGATACGCAGTATTTT	CATSEDTDTQYF